This T cell receptor (beta chain) was identified in a study of T cells after yellow fever vaccination. Study findings and constraints: Some clonotypes were seen in both the CD4 and the CD8 compartments. These made up a small share and likely arose from convergent recombination.

This clonotype was seen at least ten times. What it binds is unknown. From the 5' RACE reads, TCRdb called clonotypes with MiXCR, one entry per CDR3 protein. The sample has 350,000 to 450,000 distinct CDR3 sequences, about 17% seen once. V was cut by 5 bases and J by 1 base, with 16 bases left in between. CDR1 is SGHTA, CDR2 FQGNSA, per germline. The CDR3 runs 16 residues. This clonotype originated in a man between 18 and 29 years old who received the YFV17D yellow fever vaccine. The chain combines TRBV7-2 with TRBJ2-3; D gene ambiguous. The source was PBMCs, collected before the yellow fever booster vaccination. DNA of the CDR3: TGTGCCAGCAGCCCGTTGAATGTGGTGGGCACAGATACGCAGTATTTT. This codes for CASSPLNVVGTDTQYF.